One sample yielded the 29 T cell receptor beta chains listed below, sequenced in a study of cytomegalovirus exposure and HLA in healthy donors. PCR amplification relied on 60 Vbeta primers (plus 13 Jbeta primers). Libraries were prepared by immunoSEQ multiplex PCR; TCRdb keeps only in-frame clonotypes and omits some of them. Seen here are about 200,000 clones, approximately 80% observed once, and the top ten hold approximately 2.9%. The specimen sequenced was PBMCs. These receptors were obtained from a man between 25 and 39 years old in good health and CMV-seronegative.

The chain employs TRBV7-8 and TRBJ1-6; D is undetermined. V lost 3 bases to trimming and J lost 1 base, with 10 bases between them. The germline gives CDR1 SGHVS, CDR2 FQNEAQ. The CDR3 is 16 residues long. As DNA, the CDR3 is TGTGCCAGCAGCTTTAATGTTATATCCTATAATTCACCCCTCCACTTT. Amino acid sequence: CASSFNVISYNSPLHF. Full variable domain (missing parts from reference TRBV7-8 and TRBJ1-6): GAGVSQSPRYKVAKRGQDVALRCDPISGHVSLFWYQQALGQGPEFLTYFQNEAQLDKSGLPSDRFFAERPEGSVSTLKIQRTQQEDSAVYLCASSFNVISYNSPLHFGNGTRLTVT.

The chain employs TRBV5-1 and TRBJ2-1; D remains ambiguous. V dropped 0 bases and J dropped 0 bases, with 13 bases sitting between them. Germline CDR1 reads SGHRS; CDR2 reads YFSETQ. This CDR3 is 17 amino acids long. In DNA, the CDR3 is TGCGCCAGCAGCTTGGTAGTAGTACCAAGCTCCTACAATGAGCAGTTCTTC. Amino acid sequence: CASSLVVVPSSYNEQFF.

The gene calls are TRBV6-5 and TRBJ2-1, with TRBD1 as a possible D gene (5 bases). Germline V gives CDR1 MNHEY, CDR2 SVGAGI. V was clipped by 10 bases and J by 0 bases, with 16 bases between them. The CDR3 consists of 15 residues. CDR3 DNA sequence: TGTGCCACCGCCAGGGCGCAGAGCTCCTACAATGAGCAGTTCTTC. It yields the protein CATARAQSSYNEQFF.

The chain has TRBV4-3 and TRBJ2-3; 9 bases fit TRBD1. V was pared by 4 bases and J by 11 bases, with 4 bases of the junction left unmatched. CDR1 is LGHNA and CDR2 is YSLEER in the germline V gene. This CDR3 is 12 amino acids long. The CDR3 DNA follows: TGCGCCAGCAGCCTTGGGACAGGGCTGCAGTATTTT. It translates to CASSLGTGLQYF.

V usage is TRBV27 and J usage is TRBJ2-3; D is uncertain. V was cut by 2 bases and J by 2 bases, with 5 bases left in between. CDR1 MNHEY and CDR2 SMNVEV come from the germline V gene (reference sequence). The CDR3 is 13 residues long. CDR3: CASSLSVTDTQYF. The CDR3 bases are TGTGCCAGCAGTTTAAGCGTCACAGATACGCAGTATTTT.

This chain joins TRBV7-6 and TRBJ2-5, with TRBD1 identical over 11 bases. The CDR3 covers 16 residues. V dropped 5 bases and J dropped 5; count of bases not matched to a gene: 10. In germline, CDR1 is SGHVS, CDR2 FNYEAQ. The DNA for the CDR3 is TGTGCCAGCAGCCCCGGGACAGGGGGGGTCGTGGAGACCCAGTACTTC. Translation: CASSPGTGGVVETQYF.

The chain links TRBV7-9 to TRBJ2-5; the match to TRBD1 covers 11 bases. The J call may be wrong; the DNA end is better matched by TRBJ2-7. CDR3 size: 14 residues. Germline assignment: CDR1 SEHNR and CDR2 FQNEAQ (reference sequence). CDR3 residues: CASSSGQGAYEQYF. CDR3 nucleotide sequence: TGTGCCAGCAGCTCCGGACAGGGGGCTTACGAGCAGTACTTC.

The chain employs TRBV7-8 and TRBJ2-1; tentatively, D is TRBD1 (5 bases). The CDR3 is 16 residues long. V shed 4 bases and J shed 2 bases, with 15 bases lying between them. Germline CDR1 is SGHVS and CDR2 is FQNEAQ. CDR3 bases: TGTGCCAGCAGCTCCCTTTTCAGGGCGCCCTACAATGAGCAGTTCTTC. It yields the protein CASSSLFRAPYNEQFF. Based on the CDR3 plus reference TRBV7-8 and TRBJ2-1, the full variable domain is GAGVSQSPRYKVAKRGQDVALRCDPISGHVSLFWYQQALGQGPEFLTYFQNEAQLDKSGLPSDRFFAERPEGSVSTLKIQRTQQEDSAVYLCASSSLFRAPYNEQFFGPGTRLTVL.

This clone has only a few counts. In DNA form, the CDR3 reads TGTGCCAGCAGTCTCCGGGATCAGCCCCAGCATTTT. This codes for CASSLRDQPQHF. The chain joins TRBV28 to TRBJ1-5; D call uncertain. Trimming stripped 5 bases from V and 5 bases from J, with 7 bases between. In germline, CDR1 is MDHEN, CDR2 SYDVKM. CDR3 length equals 12 residues.

J is TRBJ2-3 and V is TRBV6-6; D is possibly TRBD2 (6 bases). V lost 5 bases, J lost 5 bases, and 17 bases lay in between. The CDR3 spans 15 residues. Germline V gene lookup returns CDR1 MNHNY and CDR2 SVGAGI (reference sequence). The CDR3 nucleotides read TGTGCCAGCAGTCAAACGCGGGGTAGTATAGATACGCAGTATTTT. Protein: CASSQTRGSIDTQYF.

The chain uses TRBV6-6 and TRBJ2-7; 7 bases match TRBD1. Germline V gives CDR1 MNHNY, CDR2 SVGAGI (reference sequence). V lost 7 bases and J lost 3; bases outside the gene matches: 9. This CDR3 region has 14 residues. CDR3 sequence (DNA): TGTGCCAGCACCGACGGACAGGAAAGCTACGAGCAGTACTTC. Encoded protein: CASTDGQESYEQYF.

V is TRBV28 and J is TRBJ1-2, with D possibly matching TRBD1 (6 bases). The CDR3 has 12 residues. V dropped 3 bases and J dropped 7 bases, with 9 bases sitting between them. Germline loops: CDR1 MDHEN, CDR2 SYDVKM. The CDR3 sequence: CASSLAGAGYTF. CDR3 nucleotides: TGTGCCAGCAGTTTGGCAGGGGCTGGCTACACCTTC.

The chain couples TRBV28 to TRBJ2-5, with a possible D match to TRBD2 (7 bases). The CDR3 loop spans 15 amino acids. The ends were cut back, 1 base at V and 5 bases at J, with 14 bases in the middle. CDR1 and CDR2 (germline): MDHEN, SYDVKM. CDR3 in DNA: TGTGCCAGCAGTTTATCACGGGGGGCGGGGGAGACCCAGTACTTC. As protein: CASSLSRGAGETQYF.

The V gene is TRBV28, the J gene TRBJ1-6; a possible D gene is TRBD1 (5 bases). Between the trimmed V and J ends, which lost 8 bases and 0 bases, there was a span of 11 bases. CDR1 is MDHEN, CDR2 SYDVKM, per germline. The CDR3 covers 15 residues. CDR3 sequence (DNA): TGTGCCAGCTTAGACAGCTTCTCCTATAATTCACCCCTCCACTTT. Translated, it gives CASLDSFSYNSPLHF.

The rearrangement links TRBV14 to TRBJ2-5; no clear D gene. CDR3 length equals 11 residues. Germline values: CDR1 SGHDN, CDR2 FVKESK. V was cut by 4 bases and J by 9 bases, with 9 bases left in between. Written as DNA, the CDR3 is TGTGCCAGCAGCCTAAGAGGTGCCCAGTACTTC. Protein sequence: CASSLRGAQYF.

In the case of this clone: The sample holds other DNA sequences that translate to the same CDR3. This chain joins TRBV19 and TRBJ1-1, with D unclear. The length of the CDR3 is 13 residues. Between the trimmed V and J ends, which lost 3 bases and 4 bases, there was a span of 9 bases. CDR1 and CDR2 (germline): LNHDA, SQIVND (reference sequence). This CDR3 is CASSIWGGTEAFF. CDR3 DNA: TGTGCCAGTAGTATTTGGGGAGGCACTGAAGCTTTCTTT.

Comment on this clone: At one end, the junction sequence differs from germline, possibly due to a read error. The rearrangement joins TRBV7-9 to TRBJ2-5, with D possibly being TRBD2 (5 bases). Germline CDR1 reads SEHNR; CDR2 reads FQNEAQ (reference sequence). CDR3 length equals 14 residues. CDR3 loop: CSSSHIARGETQYF. CDR3 bases: TGTTCCAGCAGCCATATAGCACGCGGGGAGACCCAGTACTTC. Filled out from reference TRBV7-9 and TRBJ2-5, the complete variable domain reads DTGVSQNPRHKITKRGQNVTFRCDPISEHNRLYWYRQTLGQGPEFLTYFQNEAQLEKSRLLSDRFSAERPKGSFSTLEIQRTEQGDSAMYLCSSSHIARGETQYFGPGTRLLVL.

The V gene is TRBV5-5, the J gene TRBJ1-3; 9 bases agree with TRBD1. The V gene's germline CDR1 is SGHKS and CDR2 YYEKEE (reference sequence). J lost 2 bases, V lost 5 bases, and 11 bases had no gene match. The CDR3 spans 17 residues. The DNA for the CDR3 is TGTGCCAGCAGTTTTGGGACAGGGATTCCGCCTGGAAACACCATATATTTT. Protein: CASSFGTGIPPGNTIYF. Using reference TRBV5-5 and TRBJ1-3 for the parts outside the CDR3, the full variable domain is DAGVTQSPTHLIKTRGQQVTLRCSPISGHKSVSWYQQVLGQGPQFIFQYYEKEERGRGNFPDRFSARQFPNYSSELNVNALLLGDSALYLCASSFGTGIPPGNTIYFGEGSWLTVV.

The chain has TRBV18 and TRBJ2-7; D call uncertain. Per the germline V gene, CDR1 is KGHSH and CDR2 is LQKENI. Trimming removed 2 bases at V and 5 bases at J, with 16 bases between. The CDR3 runs to 15 residues. CDR3 amino acids: CASSPMAGRIDEQYF. The DNA of the CDR3 is TGTGCCAGCTCACCAATGGCAGGTCGTATCGACGAGCAGTACTTC.

This clone was seen once. The rearrangement joins TRBV7-6 to TRBJ2-1, with 7 bases matching TRBD2. CDR3 size: 12 residues. CDR1 and CDR2 (germline): SGHVS, FNYEAQ. V gave up 1 base and J gave up 9 bases; unmatched junction bases: 0. The CDR3 DNA sequence: TGTGCCAGCAGCTTAGGGGGGGGTGAGCAGTTCTTC. This sequence encodes CASSLGGGEQFF.

This clone was counted a few times. The chain has TRBV5-1 and TRBJ1-1, with 7 bases matching TRBD1. The CDR3 has 15 amino acids. After removal of 4 bases from V and 1 base from J, the junction contained 7 bases not matched to a gene. Germline CDR1 and CDR2: SGHRS and YFSETQ. CDR3 amino acids: CASSVYRGENTEAFF. In DNA form, the CDR3 reads TGCGCCAGCAGCGTATACAGGGGAGAGAACACTGAAGCTTTCTTT. Using reference TRBV5-1 and TRBJ1-1 for the parts outside the CDR3, the full variable domain is KAGVTQTPRYLIKTRGQQVTLSCSPISGHRSVSWYQQTPGQGLQFLFEYFSETQRNKGNFPGRFSGRQFSNSRSEMNVSTLELGDSALYLCASSVYRGENTEAFFGQGTRLTVV.

The chain couples TRBV28 to TRBJ2-1; 8 bases agree with TRBD2. The CDR3 covers 14 residues. V was clipped by 2 bases and J by 7 bases; unmatched bases: 4. The germline CDR1 and CDR2 sequences are MDHEN and SYDVKM. CDR3 loop: CASSLAGGGNEQFF. The CDR3 bases are TGTGCCAGCAGTTTAGCGGGGGGAGGAAATGAGCAGTTCTTC. Drawing the rest from reference TRBV28 and TRBJ2-1, the complete variable domain is DVKVTQSSRYLVKRTGEKVFLECVQDMDHENMFWYRQDPGLGLRLIYFSYDVKMKEKGDIPEGYSVSREKKERFSLILESASTNQTSMYLCASSLAGGGNEQFFGPGTRLTVL.

The V call is TRBV19, the J call TRBJ1-1; no reliable D call. Germline lookup yields CDR1 LNHDA and CDR2 SQIVND (reference sequence). The CDR3 is 12 amino acids. V gave up 9 bases and J gave up 6 bases, with 14 bases separating them. The CDR3 sequence: CASGERAAEAFF. CDR3 nucleotide sequence: TGTGCCAGCGGAGAGCGTGCCGCTGAAGCTTTCTTT.

The V gene is TRBV9, the J gene TRBJ2-3, with a weak D call TRBD2 (5 bases). Germline V lookup: CDR1 SGDLS, CDR2 YYNGEE. V was clipped by 0 bases and J by 7 bases, with 21 bases between them. The CDR3 contains 17 residues. CDR3 nucleotide sequence: TGTGCCAGCAGCGTAGATCCCCCGGGGTGGGGATTAAATACGCAGTATTTT. This sequence encodes CASSVDPPGWGLNTQYF.

This rearrangement joins TRBV27 to TRBJ2-1, with D unclear. CDR3 size: 15 residues. The V gene lost 3 bases and the J gene lost 1 base, with 10 bases spanning the gap. CDR1 is MNHEY, CDR2 SMNVEV, per germline (reference sequence). The CDR3 region is CASSFADTSYNEQFF. The CDR3 bases are TGTGCCAGCAGTTTTGCCGACACTTCCTACAATGAGCAGTTCTTC.

As for this clone: Other DNA sequences in this sample translate to the same CDR3. V usage is TRBV14 and J usage is TRBJ1-1; D gene ambiguous. Germline CDR1 SGHDN, CDR2 FVKESK. The CDR3 has 15 residues. V was clipped by 2 bases and J by 2 bases, with 12 bases between them. DNA for the CDR3: TGTGCCAGCAGCCAAACTAGAACAGAAAACACTGAAGCTTTCTTT. Translated: CASSQTRTENTEAFF. Combining the CDR3 with reference TRBV14 and TRBJ1-1 gives the whole variable domain EAGVTQFPSHSVIEKGQTVTLRCDPISGHDNLYWYRRVMGKEIKFLLHFVKESKQDESGMPNNRFLAERTGGTYSTLKVQPAELEDSGVYFCASSQTRTENTEAFFGQGTRLTVV.

The chain is built from TRBV4-1 and TRBJ2-2; 8 nucleotides agree with TRBD1. The length of the CDR3 is 18 residues. The germline V gene encodes CDR1 MGHRA and CDR2 YSYEKL. Trimming at V came to 4 bases and at J to 0 bases, leaving 10 bases not matched to a gene. The CDR3 DNA reads TGCGCCAGCAGCCTCGATCCGCCGGGACAGGCGAACACCGGGGAGCTGTTTTTT. This sequence encodes CASSLDPPGQANTGELFF.

Comment on this clone: A read error may account for a junction end that differs from germline. J is TRBJ2-2 and V is TRBV7-7; 9 bases are shared with TRBD1. CDR1 is SSHAT, CDR2 FNYEAQ, per germline (reference sequence). The CDR3 runs 18 residues. This chain's CDR3 is CASSSAPTGGANTGELFF. CDR3 in DNA: TGTGCTAGCAGCTCGGCCCCGACAGGGGGAGCGAACACCGGGGAGCTGTTTTTT.

The count of this clone is one. The gene calls are TRBV9 and TRBJ2-2, with D perhaps matching TRBD2 (6 bases). From germline, CDR1 is SGDLS and CDR2 YYNGEE. The CDR3 sequence is 15 residues long. Trimming took off 0 bases at V and 2 bases at J, with 8 bases between the two ends. Written as DNA, the CDR3 is TGTGCCAGCAGCGTAGGCGGGGTCAACACCGGGGAGCTGTTTTTT. It translates to CASSVGGVNTGELFF.